The clone carrying this TCR beta chain was picked up many times. The target antigen is unknown. This sample was included in a study of regulatory T cells in long-lasting Graves disease. Points from the study as a whole: Whereas new patients shared some 990 public clonotypes, persistent patients shared more, at some 2,700.

V lost 4 bases and J lost 4, with 13 bases in between. This CDR3 has 15 amino acids. CDR1 and CDR2 (germline): MGHRA, YSYEKL. Described time point: newly diagnosed GD, antithyroid drugs for less than 3 months. Construction of the TCR library relied on RNA isolated from PBMCs. A volume of roughly 9.1 milliliters of peripheral blood was collected in EDTA tubes. According to the study, TCR beta libraries were built with iRepertoire HTBI primers and CDR3-region Arm-PCR. TCRdb reprocessed the multiplex PCR reads via MiXCR and lists one record per CDR3 protein. The table has about 350,000 distinct CDR3 sequences, roughly a sixth seen once. These data are also associated with another study on T cells in Graves' hyperthyroidism and ophthalmopathy.

The receptor's source is a man between 35 and 55 years old with Graves disease. The chain employs TRBV4-1 and TRBJ1-4; a possible D gene is TRBD1 (5 bases). Specimen: peripheral blood mononuclear cells (PBMCs), collected at new diagnosis, from a patient treated with antithyroid drugs. The CDR3 loop is CASSRRVADNEKLFF. The DNA of the CDR3 is TGCGCCAGCAGCCGCAGGGTGGCAGATAATGAAAAACTGTTTTTT.